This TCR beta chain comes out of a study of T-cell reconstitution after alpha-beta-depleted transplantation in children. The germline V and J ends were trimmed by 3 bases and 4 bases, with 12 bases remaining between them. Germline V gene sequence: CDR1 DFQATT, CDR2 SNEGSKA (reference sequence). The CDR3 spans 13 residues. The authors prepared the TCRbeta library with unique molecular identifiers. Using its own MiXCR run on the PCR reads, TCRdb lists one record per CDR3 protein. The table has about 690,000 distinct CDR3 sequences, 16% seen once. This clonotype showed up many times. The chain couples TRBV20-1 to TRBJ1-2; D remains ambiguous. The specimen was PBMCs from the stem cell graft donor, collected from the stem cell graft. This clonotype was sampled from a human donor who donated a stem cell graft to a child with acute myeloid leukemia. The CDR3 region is CSARDGGGYGYTF. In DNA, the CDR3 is TGCAGTGCTAGGGATGGTGGCGGCTATGGCTACACCTTC.